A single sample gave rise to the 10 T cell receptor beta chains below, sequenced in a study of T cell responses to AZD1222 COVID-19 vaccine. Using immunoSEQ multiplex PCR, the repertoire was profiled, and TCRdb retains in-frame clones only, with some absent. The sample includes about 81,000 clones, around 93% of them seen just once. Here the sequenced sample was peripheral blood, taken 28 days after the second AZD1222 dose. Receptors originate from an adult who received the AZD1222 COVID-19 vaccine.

The CDR3 here is CASTAEFNQPQHF. CDR3 coding DNA: TGTGCCAGTACGGCAGAGTTCAATCAGCCCCAGCATTTT. The chain is built from TRBV19 and TRBJ1-5; D gene uncertain. Germline CDR1 LNHDA, CDR2 SQIVND (reference sequence). The V end was cut by 7 bases, the J end by 3 bases, with 10 bases between. The CDR3 has 13 residues.

The CDR3 coding sequence is TGTGCCAGCGGGGCGGGGCCTCTTAATGAGCAGTTCTTC. Translation gives CASGAGPLNEQFF. The chain employs TRBV11-3 and TRBJ2-1, with D tentatively TRBD2 (6 bases). The CDR3 runs 13 residues. Germline V gene lookup returns CDR1 SGHNT and CDR2 YENEEA. Trimming shortened V by 8 bases and J by 7 bases, and 15 bases separated the two germline ends.

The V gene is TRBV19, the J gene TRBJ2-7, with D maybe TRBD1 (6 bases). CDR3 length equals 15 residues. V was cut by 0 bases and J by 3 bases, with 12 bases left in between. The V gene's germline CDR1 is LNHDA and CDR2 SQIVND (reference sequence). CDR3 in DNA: TGTGCCAGTAGTATAGAGGACAGCCGGAGCTACGAGCAGTACTTC. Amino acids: CASSIEDSRSYEQYF.

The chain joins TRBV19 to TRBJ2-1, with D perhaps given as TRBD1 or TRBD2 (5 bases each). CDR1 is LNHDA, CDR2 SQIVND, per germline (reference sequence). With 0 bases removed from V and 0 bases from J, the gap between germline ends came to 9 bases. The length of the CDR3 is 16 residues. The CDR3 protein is CASSIEGVSSYNEQFF. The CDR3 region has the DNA TGTGCCAGTAGTATAGAGGGGGTTAGCTCCTACAATGAGCAGTTCTTC.

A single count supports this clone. This CDR3 is CASSPFTGMSTGELFF. CDR3 sequence (DNA): TGTGCCAGCAGCCCCTTCACAGGGATGTCCACCGGGGAGCTGTTTTTT. This chain uses TRBV9 with TRBJ2-2; D perhaps matches TRBD1 (6 bases). V gave up 4 bases and J gave up 4 bases, with 17 bases separating them. Germline CDR1 SGDLS, CDR2 YYNGEE. This CDR3 spans 16 amino acids.

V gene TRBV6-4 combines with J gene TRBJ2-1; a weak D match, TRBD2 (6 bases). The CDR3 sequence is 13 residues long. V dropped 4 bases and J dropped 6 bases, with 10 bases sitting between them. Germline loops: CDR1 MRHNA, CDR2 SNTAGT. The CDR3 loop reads CASSGEEGNEQFF. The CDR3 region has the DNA TGTGCCAGCAGTGGAGAGGAGGGCAATGAGCAGTTCTTC.

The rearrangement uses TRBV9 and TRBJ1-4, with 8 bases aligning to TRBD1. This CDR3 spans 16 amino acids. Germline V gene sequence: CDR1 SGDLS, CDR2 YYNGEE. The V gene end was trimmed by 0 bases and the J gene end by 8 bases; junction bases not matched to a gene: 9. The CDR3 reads CASSVEGTGGYEKLFF. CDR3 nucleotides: TGTGCCAGCAGCGTAGAGGGGACAGGAGGGTACGAAAAACTGTTTTTT.

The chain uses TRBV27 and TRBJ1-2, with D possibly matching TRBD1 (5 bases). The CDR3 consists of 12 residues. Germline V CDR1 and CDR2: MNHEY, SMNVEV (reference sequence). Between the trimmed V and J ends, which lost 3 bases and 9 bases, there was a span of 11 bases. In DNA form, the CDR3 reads TGTGCCAGCAGTTTCCAGGGAGAGAGCTACACCTTC. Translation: CASSFQGESYTF.

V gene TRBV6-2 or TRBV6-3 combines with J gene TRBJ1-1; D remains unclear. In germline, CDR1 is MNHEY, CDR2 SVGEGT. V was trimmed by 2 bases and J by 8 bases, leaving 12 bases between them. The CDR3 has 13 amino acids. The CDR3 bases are TGTGCCAGCAGTTACAGTTCTGGGTGGGAAGCTTTCTTT. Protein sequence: CASSYSSGWEAFF.

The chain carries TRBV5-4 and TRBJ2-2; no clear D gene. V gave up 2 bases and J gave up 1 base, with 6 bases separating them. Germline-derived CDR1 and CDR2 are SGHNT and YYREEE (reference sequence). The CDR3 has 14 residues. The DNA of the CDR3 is TGTGCCAGCAGCTTTGTTCAGAACACCGGGGAGCTGTTTTTT. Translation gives CASSFVQNTGELFF. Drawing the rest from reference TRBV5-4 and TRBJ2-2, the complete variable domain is ETGVTQSPTHLIKTRGQQVTLRCSSQSGHNTVSWYQQALGQGPQFIFQYYREEENGRGNFPPRFSGLQFPNYSSELNVNALELDDSALYLCASSFVQNTGELFFGEGSRLTVL.